This TCR beta chain was identified in a study of chemoradiotherapy in HPV16-positive cancers. The repertoire was sequenced with immunoSEQ multiplex PCR; TCRdb's copy has only in-frame clones and lacks some. The sample has roughly 7,400 clones; around two thirds are singletons. Germline assignment: CDR1 SGHRS and CDR2 YFSETQ. V shed 0 bases and J shed 8 bases, with 11 bases lying between them. This CDR3 region has 14 residues. In its sample, this clone is medium-sized (0.01 to 0.1%). V is TRBV5-1 and J is TRBJ2-2; D call uncertain. This TCR came from a human donor with HPV-associated anogenital cancer. The specimen was tumor tissue, collected from a patient who underwent chemoradiotherapy. This chain's CDR3 is CASSLGGETGELFF. The CDR3 DNA reads as TGCGCCAGCAGCTTGGGTGGAGAGACAGGGGAGCTGTTTTTT.